The clone carrying this T cell receptor (beta chain) was detected a few times. Within the sample, other DNA sequences also encode this same CDR3. This sample is drawn from a study of blood T cell repertoires in COVID-19. Study-wide context: The analysed material was cDNA or gDNA that came from T cells, B-cell-depleted T cells, or PBMCs.

Looked up from germline, CDR1 is MNHEY and CDR2 is SMNVEV (reference sequence). V lost 3 bases and J 4 bases, leaving 13 bases between the germline ends. CDR3 size: 14 residues. The protocol was immunoSEQ multiplex PCR, while the TCRdb copy is restricted to in-frame clones and leaves out a portion. The sample has roughly 400,000 clones; 75% to 90% are singletons. This receptor was identified in a man aged 25-40 years who had recovered from COVID-19. Sequencing used PBMCs or T cells enriched from blood (not recorded which). This chain connects TRBV27 to TRBJ2-7, with D perhaps TRBD1 (6 bases). CDR3 coding DNA: TGTGCCAGCAGTTTCTCCGGGACACATTACGAGCAGTACTTC. It is translated as CASSFSGTHYEQYF.